Listed below are T cell receptor beta chains from one sample, sequenced in a study of shared clonotypes between healthy human individuals. The repertoire was sequenced with immunoSEQ multiplex PCR; TCRdb's copy has only in-frame clones and lacks some. Of around 1,000,000 clones in the sample, 60% to 85% were seen once. Sequenced sample: memory CD4+ T cells from PBMCs. The receptor source for this set is a man in his late teens or twenties in good health. Some clones in this sample may be carry-over from other donors' samples. CDR3s include the opening cysteine and the closing phenylalanine or tryptophan. Each record gives: CDR3 DNA, CDR3 protein, V gene, clone size, J gene, D gene. A D gene is named only where the DNA matches it firmly. Clone size is given for some rows only: seen once, a few or many times, or a class if the clone is expanded.

CDR3 DNA: TGCGCCAGCAGCCAAGTCGTGACAGGGGAGAACAGCAATCAGCCCCAGCATTTT
CDR3 protein: CASSQVVTGENSNQPQHF
V gene: TRBV4-1
clone size: -
J gene: TRBJ1-5
D gene: TRBD1

CDR3 DNA: TGTGCCAGCAGGCAGACAGGGGCGGGACAGCCCCAGCATTTT
CDR3 protein: CASRQTGAGQPQHF
V gene: TRBV2
clone size: few
J gene: TRBJ1-5
D gene: TRBD1

CDR3 DNA: TGTGCCAGCAGTGGAGGGTATGCCAATCAGCCCCAGCATTTT
CDR3 protein: CASSGGYANQPQHF
V gene: TRBV25-1
clone size: -
J gene: TRBJ1-5
D gene: -

CDR3 DNA: TGTGCCAGCACCATGGTGGGCGACCGGGACACTGAAGCTTTCTTT
CDR3 protein: CASTMVGDRDTEAFF
V gene: TRBV5-6
clone size: -
J gene: TRBJ1-1
D gene: -

CDR3 DNA: TGTGCCACCAGCCGGGGGGGTAGTGGAGCGGGAGTGGTCACCGGGGAGCTGTTTTTT
CDR3 protein: CATSRGGSGAGVVTGELFF
V gene: TRBV15
clone size: few
J gene: TRBJ2-2
D gene: TRBD2

CDR3 DNA: TGTGCCAGCAGTCTGGGACTGTTACTCTACAATGAGCAGTTCTTC
CDR3 protein: CASSLGLLLYNEQFF
V gene: TRBV27
clone size: few
J gene: TRBJ2-1
D gene: -

CDR3 DNA: TGTGCCAGCAGTTTATTCGGACAGGGCAGGGGCACTGAAGCTTTCTTT
CDR3 protein: CASSLFGQGRGTEAFF
V gene: TRBV28
clone size: -
J gene: TRBJ1-1
D gene: TRBD1

CDR3 DNA: TGTGCCACCCTAACGAGGGCCCCGGCGAATGATAATGAAAAACTGTTTTTT
CDR3 protein: CATLTRAPANDNEKLFF
V gene: TRBV9
clone size: -
J gene: TRBJ1-4
D gene: -

CDR3 DNA: TGTGCCACGACAGGGAGGGGGAATCAGCCCCAGCATTTT
CDR3 protein: CATTGRGNQPQHF
V gene: TRBV28
clone size: -
J gene: TRBJ1-5
D gene: TRBD1

CDR3 DNA: TGTGCCAGCAGTTTCCAGGGCTCCTACAATGAGCAGTTCTTC
CDR3 protein: CASSFQGSYNEQFF
V gene: TRBV27
clone size: -
J gene: TRBJ2-1
D gene: -

CDR3 DNA: TGTGCCAGCAGTGAAGCGAACAGAAACTATGGCTACACCTTC
CDR3 protein: CASSEANRNYGYTF
V gene: TRBV6-1
clone size: -
J gene: TRBJ1-2
D gene: -

CDR3 DNA: TGTGCCAGCAGCGGAGCCCTAGAATCCAATGAGCAGTTCTTC
CDR3 protein: CASSGALESNEQFF
V gene: TRBV9
clone size: -
J gene: TRBJ2-1
D gene: -

CDR3 DNA: TGTGCCAGCAGCTTAGAGGCTAACACTGAAGCTTTCTTT
CDR3 protein: CASSLEANTEAFF
V gene: TRBV7-9
clone size: -
J gene: TRBJ1-1
D gene: -

CDR3 DNA: TGTGCCAGCAGCCTCGGGACAGGGGCGGGGACAGATACGCAGTATTTT
CDR3 protein: CASSLGTGAGTDTQYF
V gene: TRBV11-2
clone size: -
J gene: TRBJ2-3
D gene: TRBD1

CDR3 DNA: TGCGCCAGCAGAGGAGTTTCGCAGTCCTACGAGCAGTACTTC
CDR3 protein: CASRGVSQSYEQYF
V gene: TRBV5-1
clone size: few
J gene: TRBJ2-7
D gene: -

CDR3 DNA: TGTGCCAGCAGTTTACCTCGGGGAGGAGGTCGTTTATACGAGCAGTACTTC
CDR3 protein: CASSLPRGGGRLYEQYF
V gene: TRBV28
clone size: once
J gene: TRBJ2-7
D gene: -

CDR3 DNA: TGTGCCAGCAGTCAGGGACAGGGGGCGCTGGGCTATGGCTACACCTTC
CDR3 protein: CASSQGQGALGYGYTF
V gene: TRBV6-6
clone size: -
J gene: TRBJ1-2
D gene: TRBD1

CDR3 DNA: TGTGCCAGCAGCCAAGGACTAGCGGGAGCGTCCCAAGAGACCCAGTACTTC
CDR3 protein: CASSQGLAGASQETQYF
V gene: TRBV11-3
clone size: -
J gene: TRBJ2-5
D gene: TRBD2

CDR3 DNA: TGTGCCCGGGAGGGGAGCGGCTACACCTTC
CDR3 protein: CAREGSGYTF
V gene: TRBV30
clone size: many
J gene: TRBJ1-2
D gene: -

CDR3 DNA: TGCGCCAGCAGCTTCGGCAGGGGGAGAAATGAGCAGTTCTTC
CDR3 protein: CASSFGRGRNEQFF
V gene: TRBV5-1
clone size: once
J gene: TRBJ2-1
D gene: TRBD1

CDR3 DNA: TGTGCCAGCAGCAGACAGACGAACACTGAAGCTTTCTTT
CDR3 protein: CASSRQTNTEAFF
V gene: TRBV11-2
clone size: few
J gene: TRBJ1-1
D gene: -

CDR3 DNA: TGTGCCTGGAGAAAGGCTGGGGCCAACGTCCTGACTTTC
CDR3 protein: CAWRKAGANVLTF
V gene: TRBV30
clone size: -
J gene: TRBJ2-6
D gene: -

CDR3 DNA: TGTGCCAGCAGCTTAGGAGCTAGCCTCTCCTACGAGCAGTACTTC
CDR3 protein: CASSLGASLSYEQYF
V gene: TRBV7-9
clone size: -
J gene: TRBJ2-7
D gene: -

CDR3 DNA: TGCAGCGTTGAAAGGATCCTGAACACTGAAGCTTTCTTT
CDR3 protein: CSVERILNTEAFF
V gene: TRBV29-1
clone size: -
J gene: TRBJ1-1
D gene: -

CDR3 DNA: TGTGCCAGCAGCAAAGGGTCCGGGACAGCAACTACCCCTAACTATGGCTACACCTTC
CDR3 protein: CASSKGSGTATTPNYGYTF
V gene: TRBV21-1
clone size: -
J gene: TRBJ1-2
D gene: -

CDR3 DNA: TGTGCCAGCAGTGAAGAGGCAGGAAGCTCCTACGAGCAGTACTTC
CDR3 protein: CASSEEAGSSYEQYF
V gene: TRBV2
clone size: -
J gene: TRBJ2-7
D gene: -

CDR3 DNA: TGTGCCAGCAGTGAAGTAGAGAGGGCCCAGCAGTACTTC
CDR3 protein: CASSEVERAQQYF
V gene: TRBV6-1
clone size: -
J gene: TRBJ2-7
D gene: -

CDR3 DNA: TGCGCCAGCAGCTTGGACGAAAAGTACCAAGAGACCCAGTACTTC
CDR3 protein: CASSLDEKYQETQYF
V gene: TRBV5-1
clone size: -
J gene: TRBJ2-5
D gene: -

CDR3 DNA: TGCAGCGCCTCGACAGTAGCTAATGAAAAACTGTTTTTT
CDR3 protein: CSASTVANEKLFF
V gene: TRBV29-1
clone size: once
J gene: TRBJ1-4
D gene: -

CDR3 DNA: TGTGCCAGCAGTGGTCCGTCGGGCACTGAAGCTTTCTTT
CDR3 protein: CASSGPSGTEAFF
V gene: TRBV6-1
clone size: -
J gene: TRBJ1-1
D gene: -

CDR3 DNA: TGTGCCAGCAGCGGAGGGTTAACCGGGAGGGCCCTCTACGAGCAGTACTTC
CDR3 protein: CASSGGLTGRALYEQYF
V gene: TRBV7-2
clone size: -
J gene: TRBJ2-7
D gene: TRBD2

CDR3 DNA: TGTGCCAGCAGCGCGAAAACCGGACTAGGCCCCATCAATGAGCAGTTCTTC
CDR3 protein: CASSAKTGLGPINEQFF
V gene: TRBV5-4
clone size: -
J gene: TRBJ2-1
D gene: TRBD2

CDR3 DNA: TGTGCCAGCAGCGTAGAGCCTAGCGGGCGGTACGAGCAGTACTTC
CDR3 protein: CASSVEPSGRYEQYF
V gene: TRBV9
clone size: -
J gene: TRBJ2-7
D gene: TRBD2

CDR3 DNA: TGCGCCAGCAGCCAACTACTCTACGGGACCTACTATGGCTACACCTTC
CDR3 protein: CASSQLLYGTYYGYTF
V gene: TRBV4-3
clone size: -
J gene: TRBJ1-2
D gene: -

CDR3 DNA: TGTGCCAGTAGTAATAGGGGTGACACCGGGGAGCTGTTTTTT
CDR3 protein: CASSNRGDTGELFF
V gene: TRBV19
clone size: -
J gene: TRBJ2-2
D gene: -

CDR3 DNA: TGTGCCAGCAGCGTAGAGGGACTAGCGGGAGATACGCAGTATTTT
CDR3 protein: CASSVEGLAGDTQYF
V gene: TRBV9
clone size: -
J gene: TRBJ2-3
D gene: TRBD2

CDR3 DNA: TGTGCCAGCAGCTCGAGCAAACAACAGAACACTGAAGCTTTCTTT
CDR3 protein: CASSSSKQQNTEAFF
V gene: TRBV7-9
clone size: -
J gene: TRBJ1-1
D gene: -

CDR3 DNA: TGTGCCAGCAGAGACTCCTTGCACGGTACAGATACGCAGTATTTT
CDR3 protein: CASRDSLHGTDTQYF
V gene: TRBV2
clone size: few
J gene: TRBJ2-3
D gene: -

CDR3 DNA: TGCGCCAGCAGCGAAGCGACAGGGGACCACTACACCTTC
CDR3 protein: CASSEATGDHYTF
V gene: TRBV5-1
clone size: -
J gene: TRBJ1-2
D gene: TRBD1

CDR3 DNA: TGTGCCAGCAGCCCCTTGGGGGGCGGCCTCACAGATACGCAGTATTTT
CDR3 protein: CASSPLGGGLTDTQYF
V gene: TRBV9
clone size: -
J gene: TRBJ2-3
D gene: -

CDR3 DNA: TGTGCCAGCAGCAGGGCTGCTAGCGGGATCCAAGAGACCCAGTACTTC
CDR3 protein: CASSRAASGIQETQYF
V gene: TRBV5-4
clone size: -
J gene: TRBJ2-5
D gene: TRBD2

CDR3 DNA: TGTGCCAGCAGTGGACCCCTTTACAATCAGCCCCAGCATTTT
CDR3 protein: CASSGPLYNQPQHF
V gene: TRBV25-1
clone size: -
J gene: TRBJ1-5
D gene: -

CDR3 DNA: TGTGCCAGCAGCCTGCTCCCGCGGTGGGCCGAGCAGTACTTC
CDR3 protein: CASSLLPRWAEQYF
V gene: TRBV6-1
clone size: -
J gene: TRBJ2-7
D gene: -

CDR3 DNA: TGTGCCAGCAGCAAAGGGCAGAGAACGGCTAATGAAAAACTGTTTTTT
CDR3 protein: CASSKGQRTANEKLFF
V gene: TRBV21-1
clone size: -
J gene: TRBJ1-4
D gene: -